This T cell receptor (beta chain) was captured in a study of early stage breast cancer tumors. Of note for this clone: The antigen is undetermined.

Assay: immunoSEQ multiplex PCR; the TCRdb copy retains only in-frame clones and omits some. The sample lists 9,500 to 12,000 clones, over 70% seen once, with 14% in the top ten. Findings and caveats of the study: Tumor and normal breast were distinguished via blood comparison in about 90% of the 16 patients.

Material: breast tumor tissue. The receptor was isolated from a person aged 65-85 years with breast cancer.

CDR3 in DNA: TGTGCCAGCAGCCCCCGTCAGGGGAGGGCGGAGACCCAGTACTTC. As protein: CASSPRQGRAETQYF. The genes are TRBV7-2 and TRBJ2-5, with a tentative D call TRBD2 (7 bases). Per germline, CDR1 SGHTA and CDR2 FQGNSA. V was pared by 5 bases and J by 5 bases, with 18 bases between. This CDR3 is 15 amino acids long.